The source of this T cell receptor beta chain is a study of blood T cell repertoires in COVID-19 (TCRdb year 2020). Turning to the overall study: Samples covering the acute and convalescent phases of COVID-19 were provided by collaborators in the United States, Italy and Spain. The material from the prospective study consisted of cDNA or gDNA derived from T cells, B-cell-depleted T cells, or PBMCs. Deeply sampled blood TCRbeta repertoires from subjects exposed to, actively infected with, or recovered from COVID-19 were included in the dataset. The repertoires were released in a freely available public database intended as a resource for research on the immune response to SARS-CoV-2. The samples were drawn from the first 160 participants of the ongoing ImmuneRACE study and from some 1,300 subjects provided by 6 global collaborators. A de-identified subject ID, COVID-19 status, age in years and sex were almost always included in the sample metadata. Where available, HLA class I and class II types were taken from metadata supplied by the sample provider and were not determined by assay-based typing.

The collaborating institutions used their own protocols to collect whole blood in K2EDTA tubes. For TCRbeta analysis, collaborator samples were shipped as frozen whole blood, as isolated PBMCs, or as DNA extracted from either sample type. Trimming accounts for 4 bases at V and 1 base at J, while the number of junction bases matched to no gene is 2. The CDR3 goes from the cysteine to the phenylalanine over 15 residues. Here the CDR3 DNA is all that survives: 45 bases in frame from base 1. CDR1 and CDR2, per the germline V gene, are SGHTA and FQGTGA. General conclusions and limits of the study: Clinical and demographic metadata were provided uncurated, with the amount varying by source and participant.

The immunoSEQ Assay, a bias-controlled multiplex PCR, was used to amplify TCRbeta CDR3 regions from genomic DNA. The authors' pipeline ran thus. The number of nucleated cells in each sample was estimated from the amplification of reference gene primers within the assay. Sequence reads were collapsed and filtered to measure the absolute abundance of every unique TCRbeta CDR3 rearrangement. Productive Simpson clonality was computed per sample as the square root of Simpson's diversity index over productive rearrangements. TCRdb provides this immuneACCESS table in a form limited to in-frame rearrangements. Some clones are lacking; in checked studies, under half of them reflect an unresolved V gene, and why the rest are absent is not known. V, J and clone size are taken as reported in that table, and D and trimming were inferred from the DNA itself. The sample table contains about 250,000 clones; only one count was recorded for roughly 87% of them. The biggest ten clones account for around 3.3% of the sample.

As for this clone: This clone's antigen is unknown. The record has no base qualities; no much larger clone is one base away.

Sequenced: peripheral blood. The TCR comes from a man aged 18 to 29 with active or convalescent COVID-19. The chain employs TRBV7-3 and TRBJ2-5; 11 bases in between match TRBD2. The CDR3 amino acid sequence is: CASSSSGGSQETQYF. Read as DNA, the sequence is TGTGCCAGCAGCTCTAGCGGGGGGTCCCAAGAGACCCAGTACTTC.